Below, 27 T cell receptor beta chains from the same sample are listed, as sequenced in a study of shared clonotypes between healthy human individuals. Naive CD8 cells lacked CD45RO and underwent positive selection for CCR7, leaving out terminally differentiated effector memory CD45RA+ cells. TCRdb's table, derived via immunoSEQ multiplex PCR, lists solely in-frame clones and lacks some. Here the sample spans hundreds of thousands of clones, about 96% being singletons. What was sequenced was naive CD8+ T cells sorted from blood. The receptors originated from a man aged 25 to 45 in good health.

This chain connects TRBV7-6 to TRBJ1-5; 10 bases are shared with TRBD1. CDR1 SGHVS and CDR2 FNYEAQ come from the germline V gene. Trimming took 5 bases from V and 5 from J; bases not matched to a gene: 6. This CDR3 region has 15 residues. CDR3 bases: TGTGCCAGCAGCCCCGGGACAGGGGACTATCAGCCCCAGCATTTT. Its protein is CASSPGTGDYQPQHF.

The rearrangement links TRBV4-1 to TRBJ2-3; TRBD2 aligns across 9 bases. V was clipped by 4 bases and J by 0 bases; unmatched bases: 5. Germline V gene sequence: CDR1 MGHRA, CDR2 YSYEKL. The CDR3 consists of 16 residues. CDR3 sequence (DNA): TGCGCCAGCAGCCTTAGACTAGCGGAAAGCACAGATACGCAGTATTTT. Protein sequence: CASSLRLAESTDTQYF.

In this sample, this clone turned up once. CDR3 loop: CASTRWRRFDEQYF. The CDR3, as DNA: TGTGCCAGCACCCGTTGGAGGCGTTTCGACGAGCAGTACTTC. The chain employs TRBV28 and TRBJ2-7, with D possibly TRBD2 on 5 matching bases. The CDR3 has 14 amino acids. Germline CDR1 and CDR2: MDHEN and SYDVKM. V was pared by 7 bases and J by 5 bases, with 18 bases between. The variable domain in full, completed from reference TRBV28 and TRBJ2-7, reads DVKVTQSSRYLVKRTGEKVFLECVQDMDHENMFWYRQDPGLGLRLIYFSYDVKMKEKGDIPEGYSVSREKKERFSLILESASTNQTSMYLCASTRWRRFDEQYFGPGTRLTVT.

The chain uses TRBV5-1 and TRBJ2-1; tentative D call: TRBD1 (5 bases). The length of the CDR3 is 16 residues. CDR1 SGHRS and CDR2 YFSETQ come from the germline V gene. V lost 0 bases and J 4 bases, leaving 14 bases between the germline ends. The DNA for the CDR3 is TGCGCCAGCAGCTTGGTCCAGGGAATCGGGTACAATGAGCAGTTCTTC. This gives the protein CASSLVQGIGYNEQFF.

The chain employs TRBV11-2 and TRBJ2-5; 7 nucleotides match TRBD2. The trim removed 4 bases at V and 2 bases at J, leaving 7 bases unmatched. CDR1 and CDR2 (germline): SGHAT, FQNNGV. This CDR3 has 15 residues. CDR3 sequence (DNA): TGTGCCAGCAGCTCGACCCCAGCGGGACAAGAGACCCAGTACTTC. Its translation: CASSSTPAGQETQYF.

This clone has just one count. In DNA, the CDR3 is TGCAGTGCTATAGATTCCGGGGAGCTGTTTTTT. Translating gives CSAIDSGELFF. The V gene is TRBV20-1, the J gene TRBJ2-2, with no clear D. V lost 4 bases and J lost 6, with 6 bases in between. From germline, CDR1 is DFQATT and CDR2 SNEGSKA (reference sequence). CDR3 length equals 11 residues.

J is TRBJ1-5 and V is TRBV1; TRBD1, the table's D call, lacks a check against the DNA. TRBV1 is assigned pseudogene status. CDR3 length: 16 amino acids. CDR3 loop: CTSNPRTGLKNQPQHF. Written as DNA, the CDR3 is TGCACCAGCAACCCTCGAACAGGGTTGAAAAATCAGCCCCAGCATTTT.

The V and J genes are TRBV5-8 and TRBJ1-2; perhaps TRBD1 as D (5 bases). Between the trimmed V and J ends, which lost 2 bases and 11 bases, there was a span of 10 bases. From germline, CDR1 is SGHTS and CDR2 YDEGEE. This CDR3 comprises 11 residues. This CDR3 reads CASSFAPGYTF. The CDR3 DNA sequence: TGTGCCAGCAGCTTCGCTCCAGGGTACACCTTC.

This clone was detected only once. As DNA, the CDR3 is TGCGCCAGCAGTGAAGAGACAGGGGCCTGGGAGCAGTACTTC. Amino acids: CASSEETGAWEQYF. The chain is built from TRBV10-2 and TRBJ2-7; the match to TRBD1 covers 8 bases. The germline V gene has CDR1 WSHSY and CDR2 SAAADI. The CDR3 is 14 amino acids. J lost 7 bases, V lost 3 bases, and 8 bases had no gene match.

The chain employs TRBV27 and TRBJ2-1, with D unclear. The CDR3 totals 14 residues. CDR1 is MNHEY and CDR2 is SMNVEV in the germline V gene (reference sequence). The V and J ends lost 3 bases and 1 base respectively, with 7 bases between them. CDR3 nucleotides: TGTGCCAGCAGTTTGGTAGATTCCTACAATGAGCAGTTCTTC. Its translation: CASSLVDSYNEQFF.

The chain combines TRBV5-1 with TRBJ1-1, with a weak D call TRBD1 (6 bases). The CDR3 loop spans 16 amino acids. CDR1 is SGHRS and CDR2 is YFSETQ in the germline V gene. Between the trimmed V and J ends, which lost 0 bases and 1 base, there was a span of 13 bases. CDR3 loop: CASSLAVEGQNTEAFF. CDR3 nucleotide sequence: TGCGCCAGCAGCTTGGCCGTGGAGGGACAGAACACTGAAGCTTTCTTT.

The chain recombines TRBV7-9 with TRBJ1-5; D remains ambiguous. Trimming took off 8 bases at V and 8 bases at J, with 4 bases between the two ends. The CDR3 has 9 amino acids. The germline V gene encodes CDR1 SEHNR and CDR2 FQNEAQ (reference sequence). Here the CDR3 DNA reads TGTGCCAGCCCGGAGCCCCAGCATTTT. Translation: CASPEPQHF.

This chain uses TRBV7-2 with TRBJ2-7; tentatively, D is TRBD2 (6 bases). Germline V gene data show CDR1 as SGHTA and CDR2 as FQGNSA. CDR3 size: 16 residues. V was trimmed by 2 bases and J by 2 bases, leaving 16 bases between them. The CDR3 DNA follows: TGTGCCAGCAGCTTACCCCCCGGGACTCTTACCTACGAGCAGTACTTC. It encodes CASSLPPGTLTYEQYF.

This clone was seen a single time. The chain uses TRBV5-4 and TRBJ2-1; D gene unclear. The V gene lost 0 bases and the J gene lost 9 bases, with 19 bases spanning the gap. The CDR3 has 16 residues. Germline V gene lookup returns CDR1 SGHNT and CDR2 YYREEE (reference sequence). CDR3 nucleotide sequence: TGTGCCAGCAGCTTGGGTGCGTCTGGGCTCAGTGCTGAGCAGTTCTTC. It translates to CASSLGASGLSAEQFF.

The rearrangement joins TRBV27 to TRBJ2-1; the D is unclear. The CDR3 extends over 13 amino acids. V lost 3 bases and J lost 7, with 10 bases in between. The V gene's germline CDR1 is MNHEY and CDR2 SMNVEV (reference sequence). CDR3 protein: CASSLTSWNEQFF. CDR3 sequence (DNA): TGTGCCAGCAGTTTGACCAGTTGGAATGAGCAGTTCTTC.

The J gene is TRBJ2-3, the V gene TRBV30; 7 bases agree with TRBD1. The V gene's germline CDR1 is GTSNPN and CDR2 SVGIG (reference sequence). The J segment lost 5 bases and the V segment lost 1 base, leaving 0 bases of the junction unmatched. The CDR3 covers 12 residues. The CDR3 here is CAWSDRGDTQYF. CDR3 coding DNA: TGTGCCTGGAGTGACAGGGGAGATACGCAGTATTTT. Full variable domain (rest looked up from reference TRBV30 and TRBJ2-3): SQTIHQWPATLVQPVGSPLSLECTVEGTSNPNLYWYRQAAGRGLQLLFYSVGIGQISSEVPQNLSASRPQDRQFILSSKKLLLSDSGFYLCAWSDRGDTQYFGPGTRLTVL.

CDR3 in amino acids: CASSASPGSFVGDQFF. The CDR3 DNA reads TGTGCCAGCAGCGCCTCACCCGGGAGTTTTGTGGGAGATCAGTTCTTC. The J gene is TRBJ2-1, the V gene TRBV9; possible D gene TRBD2, 6 bases. Trimming stripped 3 bases from V and 13 bases from J, with 26 bases between. The CDR3 is 16 amino acids. Germline values: CDR1 SGDLS, CDR2 YYNGEE.

This clone was seen only once. The rearrangement links TRBV7-2 to TRBJ1-4, with TRBD1 matching 7 bases. Looked up from germline, CDR1 is SGHTA and CDR2 is FQGNSA. The CDR3 has 16 residues. The J segment lost 7 bases and the V segment lost 5 bases, leaving 13 bases of the junction unmatched. CDR3 nucleotides: TGTGCCAGCAGCCCCCAGCTGGGGGACAGTGGTGAAAAACTGTTTTTT. Encoded protein: CASSPQLGDSGEKLFF.

V usage is TRBV18 and J usage is TRBJ2-7; D is possibly TRBD2 (6 bases). Germline V lookup: CDR1 KGHSH, CDR2 LQKENI. Trimming stripped 2 bases from V and 0 bases from J, with 11 bases between. The CDR3 is 15 amino acids. CDR3 residues: CASSPWDSPSYEQYF. The CDR3 DNA reads as TGTGCCAGCTCACCATGGGACTCCCCCTCCTACGAGCAGTACTTC. The whole variable domain, filled in from reference TRBV18 and TRBJ2-7, reads NAGVMQNPRHLVRRRGQEARLRCSPMKGHSHVYWYRQLPEEGLKFMVYLQKENIIDESGMPKERFSAEFPKEGPSILRIQQVVRGDSAAYFCASSPWDSPSYEQYFGPGTRLTVT.

V and J are TRBV11-2 and TRBJ2-2, with 14 bases matching TRBD2. The CDR3 sequence is 18 residues long. In germline, CDR1 is SGHAT, CDR2 FQNNGV. The V and J ends lost 5 bases and 4 bases, in that order; junction bases with no gene match: 9. CDR3 DNA sequence: TGTGCCAGCAGCGCTCCGGGACTAGCGGGAGTAATCACCGGGGAGCTGTTTTTT. Translated, it gives CASSAPGLAGVITGELFF.

J is TRBJ2-5 and V is TRBV28; D unclear. V was trimmed by 4 bases and J by 0 bases, leaving 6 bases between them. This CDR3 comprises 13 residues. CDR1 and CDR2 from the germline V gene are MDHEN and SYDVKM. The CDR3 DNA reads as TGTGCCAGCAGTTATGGGTACCAAGAGACCCAGTACTTC. It specifies CASSYGYQETQYF.

V usage is TRBV2 and J usage is TRBJ2-7; TRBD2 agrees at 8 bases. Germline lookup yields CDR1 SNHLY and CDR2 FYNNEI. The length of the CDR3 is 14 residues. Losses at the gene ends were 6 bases for V and 4 bases for J; bases not matched to a gene: 8. CDR3 sequence (DNA): TGTGCCAGCAGCTATAGCGGGATGGCATACGAGCAGTACTTC. Its translation: CASSYSGMAYEQYF.

The V gene is TRBV27, the J gene TRBJ2-1; TRBD1 matches at 12 bases. There are 18 residues in the CDR3. The germline V gene encodes CDR1 MNHEY and CDR2 SMNVEV (reference sequence). V trimming: 1 base; J trimming: 3 bases; junction bases outside the gene matches: 7. CDR3 protein: CASSLLAGQGANYNEQFF. The CDR3 DNA sequence: TGTGCCAGCAGTTTATTGGCGGGACAGGGGGCGAACTACAATGAGCAGTTCTTC.

The chain has TRBV7-6 and TRBJ2-1; the match to TRBD2 covers 12 bases. V lost 5 bases, J lost 4 bases, and 15 bases stayed unmatched. This CDR3 comprises 19 residues. Germline assignment: CDR1 SGHVS and CDR2 FNYEAQ. CDR3 amino acids: CASSPGPSGRAWRYNEQFF. CDR3 DNA sequence: TGTGCCAGCAGCCCGGGGCCTAGCGGGAGGGCCTGGAGATACAATGAGCAGTTCTTC. The full variable domain, in which reference TRBV7-6 and TRBJ2-1 provide the parts outside the CDR3, is GAGVSQSPRYKVTKRGQDVALRCDPISGHVSLYWYRQALGQGPEFLTYFNYEAQQDKSGLPNDRFSAERPEGSISTLTIQRTEQRDSAMYRCASSPGPSGRAWRYNEQFFGPGTRLTVL.

The J gene is TRBJ2-1, the V gene TRBV10-1; TRBD2 matches 7 bases. This CDR3 is 14 amino acids long. V lost 2 bases to trimming and J lost 8 bases; unmatched junction nucleotides: 6. Germline V lookup: CDR1 WNHNN, CDR2 SYGVQD (reference sequence). CDR3 nucleotide sequence: TGCGCCAGCAGTGAGGAGACTAGCTTGGATGAGCAGTTCTTC. Protein product: CASSEETSLDEQFF.

The chain uses TRBV29-1 and TRBJ2-5; D is unclear. Per germline, CDR1 SQVTM and CDR2 ANQGSEA. The V end was cut by 0 bases, the J end by 5 bases, with 7 bases between. There are 12 residues in the CDR3. The CDR3, as DNA: TGCAGCGTTGAAGATCTCGATGAGACCCAGTACTTC. It codes for CSVEDLDETQYF.

The chain is built from TRBV7-9 and TRBJ2-7; D is uncertain. With 1 base removed from V and 0 bases from J, the gap between germline ends came to 7 bases. Germline V CDR1 and CDR2: SEHNR, FQNEAQ (reference sequence). This CDR3 has 14 residues. CDR3 loop: CASSLVQTSYEQYF. The CDR3 region has the DNA TGTGCCAGCAGCTTAGTACAGACCTCCTACGAGCAGTACTTC.